The 12 T cell receptor beta chains below all came from one sample that was sequenced in a study of T cell responses to AZD1222 COVID-19 vaccine. Method: immunoSEQ multiplex PCR; TCRdb's copy keeps in-frame clones and lacks some. The data hold over 95,000 clones, with roughly 90% observed a single time. The specimen comprised peripheral blood, sampled on day 0 of AZD1222 vaccination. These receptors originate from an adult in good health.

This clone was counted a single time. The chain is built from TRBV16 and TRBJ1-3, with D possibly TRBD1 on 6 matching bases. CDR1 KGHSY and CDR2 FQNENV come from the germline V gene. Trimming stripped 4 bases from V and 1 base from J, with 17 bases between. CDR3 length: 17 residues. The CDR3 protein is CASSLTGSFGSGNTIYF. The CDR3 coding sequence is TGTGCCAGCAGCCTTACAGGGTCATTTGGATCTGGAAACACCATATATTTT.

The rearrangement joins TRBV2 to TRBJ1-2; maybe TRBD1 (6 bases). CDR1 and CDR2 from the germline V gene are SNHLY and FYNNEI. Trimming removed 6 bases from V and 4 bases from J, with 12 bases in between. The CDR3 extends over 13 amino acids. This CDR3 reads CASSGQTSYGYTF. The CDR3 nucleotides are TGTGCCAGCAGCGGACAGACCAGCTATGGCTACACCTTC.

This clone was detected only once. The rearrangement joins TRBV7-3 to TRBJ2-7; no clear D gene. Trimming stripped 5 bases from V and 5 bases from J, with 13 bases between. The germline CDR1 and CDR2 sequences are SGHTA and FQGTGA. CDR3 size: 13 residues. Here the CDR3 DNA reads TGTGCCAGCAGCCCCGGGTGGGGAAACGAGCAGTACTTC. Protein product: CASSPGWGNEQYF.

The rearrangement links TRBV5-5 to TRBJ2-7, with TRBD2 matching over 11 bases. Trimming removed 4 bases from V and 2 bases from J; junction bases left unmatched: 2. The CDR3 covers 14 residues. From germline, CDR1 is SGHKS and CDR2 YYEKEE (reference sequence). The CDR3 region is CASSRGLAAYEQYF. The CDR3 DNA sequence: TGTGCCAGCAGCCGGGGACTAGCGGCCTACGAGCAGTACTTC.

This sequence joins TRBV2 and TRBJ2-7, with TRBD2 matching over 8 bases. Germline-derived CDR1 and CDR2 are SNHLY and FYNNEI. Trimming removed 7 bases from V and 4 bases from J; junction bases left unmatched: 12. This CDR3 has 15 amino acids. CDR3 protein: CASTMEREYWYEQYF. The CDR3 bases are TGTGCCAGCACCATGGAGCGGGAGTACTGGTACGAGCAGTACTTC.

The rearrangement joins TRBV19 to TRBJ2-5; 10 bases map to TRBD2. Germline CDR1 is LNHDA and CDR2 is SQIVND (reference sequence). This CDR3 contains 14 residues. With 5 bases clipped from V and 3 bases from J, the junction kept 3 bases outside the gene matches. CDR3 sequence: CASSRLAGKETQYF. CDR3 bases: TGTGCCAGTAGTCGACTAGCGGGTAAAGAGACCCAGTACTTC.

J is TRBJ2-1 and V is TRBV9; TRBD2 matches at 12 bases. Germline V gives CDR1 SGDLS, CDR2 YYNGEE. The CDR3 length is 17 residues. J was trimmed by 6 bases and V by 2 bases; bases with no gene match: 9. Here the CDR3 reads CASSVAPTSGSSNEQFF. CDR3 nucleotides: TGTGCCAGCAGCGTTGCACCGACTAGCGGGAGTAGCAATGAGCAGTTCTTC.

This chain joins TRBV30 and TRBJ1-4, with D perhaps TRBD1 (6 bases). Trimming took 6 bases from V and 0 from J, leaving 11 bases between them. Germline values: CDR1 GTSNPN, CDR2 SVGIG (reference sequence). The CDR3 consists of 14 residues. CDR3 nucleotide sequence: TGTGCCTGTCATGGGGGCCCAACTAATGAAAAACTGTTTTTT. As protein: CACHGGPTNEKLFF.

This clone was picked up a small number of times. V and J are TRBV5-8 and TRBJ2-2; D unresolved. CDR3 length: 15 residues. Deletions cut 2 bases from V and 0 bases from J, with 8 bases between. Germline values: CDR1 SGHTS, CDR2 YDEGEE. CDR3 nucleotide sequence: TGTGCCAGCAGCTTTGTAACCGCGAACACCGGGGAGCTGTTTTTT. Protein sequence: CASSFVTANTGELFF. The complete variable domain, with remaining parts taken from reference TRBV5-8 and TRBJ2-2, reads EAGVTQSPTHLIKTRGQQATLRCSPISGHTSVYWYQQALGLGLQFLLWYDEGEERNRGNFPPRFSGRQFPNYSSELNVNALELEDSALYLCASSFVTANTGELFFGEGSRLTVL.

The gene calls are TRBV5-5 and TRBJ2-3, with unresolved D. This CDR3 region has 11 residues. V was trimmed by 3 bases and J by 5 bases, leaving 4 bases between them. CDR1 and CDR2 (germline): SGHKS, YYEKEE (reference sequence). This CDR3 reads CASSSQDTQYF. The DNA of the CDR3 is TGTGCCAGCAGCTCCCAAGATACGCAGTATTTT. The entire variable domain, with the rest obtained from reference TRBV5-5 and TRBJ2-3, is as follows: DAGVTQSPTHLIKTRGQQVTLRCSPISGHKSVSWYQQVLGQGPQFIFQYYEKEERGRGNFPDRFSARQFPNYSSELNVNALLLGDSALYLCASSSQDTQYFGPGTRLTVL.

This chain links TRBV5-1 with TRBJ1-5; the match to TRBD1 covers 9 bases. Germline CDR1 is SGHRS and CDR2 is YFSETQ. The J segment lost 3 bases and the V segment lost 2 bases, leaving 12 bases of the junction unmatched. The CDR3 length is 18 residues. The chain's CDR3 is CASSFYPLDRGDNQPQHF. The CDR3 DNA reads TGCGCCAGCAGCTTTTACCCCCTGGACAGGGGTGACAATCAGCCCCAGCATTTT.

The gene calls are TRBV9 and TRBJ2-2; 7 positions match TRBD1. This CDR3 is 14 amino acids long. The V gene's germline CDR1 is SGDLS and CDR2 YYNGEE. V shed 6 bases, J shed 0 bases, and the junction held 2 bases outside the gene matches. CDR3 sequence reads: CASTDRPNTGELFF. In DNA form, the CDR3 reads TGTGCCAGCACGGACAGGCCGAACACCGGGGAGCTGTTTTTT.